A selection of T cell receptor beta chains follows, all from one sample in a study of read filtering for tumor transcriptome and immune sequencing. A single record per CDR3 protein comes from TCRdb applying MiXCR to the reads. This table holds more than 100,000 distinct CDR3 sequences, over 10% found once. The sequenced sample was a population of CD138-negative cells sorted from bone marrow. The source of these receptors is a donor aged 40 or over with multiple myeloma. CDR3s include the opening cysteine and the closing phenylalanine or tryptophan. The D gene is left open where the match is weak. Expanded clones are given a class, and other clones once, few, many or no size at all.

D gene: .
V gene: TRBV25-1
clone size: .
J gene: TRBJ2-2
CDR3 protein: CASSEDVTGELFF

D gene: TRBD1
V gene: TRBV12-3/TRBV12-4
clone size: many
J gene: TRBJ2-7
CDR3 protein: CASRDRGHEQYF

D gene: TRBD2
V gene: TRBV20-1
clone size: many
J gene: TRBJ2-7
CDR3 protein: CSARDSGSNSYEQYF

D gene: .
V gene: TRBV6-5
clone size: many
J gene: TRBJ2-5
CDR3 protein: CASRNLRDRQVETQYF

D gene: .
V gene: TRBV29-1
clone size: many
J gene: TRBJ2-5
CDR3 protein: CSVGKGNQETQYF

D gene: .
V gene: TRBV4-1
clone size: many
J gene: TRBJ2-2
CDR3 protein: CASRGANGELFF

D gene: .
V gene: TRBV5-1
clone size: many
J gene: TRBJ2-5
CDR3 protein: CASSDGLAPQYF

D gene: TRBD1
V gene: TRBV6-6
clone size: many
J gene: TRBJ1-5
CDR3 protein: CASRARLGTGTGQPQHF

D gene: .
V gene: TRBV7-2
clone size: many
J gene: TRBJ2-5
CDR3 protein: CASSLVSPTARTQYF

D gene: TRBD2
V gene: TRBV20-1
clone size: many
J gene: TRBJ2-3
CDR3 protein: CSASLRGGISTDTQYF

D gene: .
V gene: TRBV5-1
clone size: many
J gene: TRBJ2-7
CDR3 protein: CASSLAAGNEYEQYF

D gene: TRBD1
V gene: TRBV11-2
clone size: many
J gene: TRBJ2-2
CDR3 protein: CASSLTGGFAGELFF

D gene: TRBD2
V gene: TRBV7-9
clone size: many
J gene: TRBJ2-2
CDR3 protein: CASSRGRADTGELFF

D gene: .
V gene: TRBV11-2
clone size: many
J gene: TRBJ2-2
CDR3 protein: CASSHRDDRIVGELFF

D gene: .
V gene: TRBV28
clone size: few
J gene: TRBJ2-5
CDR3 protein: CASSLSLPQETQYF

D gene: TRBD1
V gene: TRBV13
clone size: many
J gene: TRBJ1-1
CDR3 protein: CASSLGDRGQIEAFF

D gene: TRBD1
V gene: TRBV27
clone size: many
J gene: TRBJ1-6
CDR3 protein: CASKKDRENSPLHF

D gene: .
V gene: TRBV28
clone size: many
J gene: TRBJ2-1
CDR3 protein: CASSLPRNEQFF

D gene: TRBD2
V gene: TRBV7-9
clone size: few
J gene: TRBJ2-3
CDR3 protein: CASTPRLAVSTDTQYF

D gene: .
V gene: TRBV7-9
clone size: many
J gene: TRBJ2-1
CDR3 protein: CASSGYSYNEQFF

D gene: TRBD2
V gene: TRBV5-1
clone size: .
J gene: TRBJ2-5
CDR3 protein: CASSLDASGDGETQYF

D gene: TRBD2
V gene: TRBV7-2
clone size: .
J gene: TRBJ2-3
CDR3 protein: CASSFGGVGTDTQYF

D gene: TRBD2
V gene: TRBV30
clone size: few
J gene: TRBJ2-4
CDR3 protein: CACLLAGRNIQYF

D gene: .
V gene: TRBV27
clone size: many
J gene: TRBJ1-1
CDR3 protein: CASSRGPWNTEAFF

D gene: .
V gene: TRBV6-6
clone size: many
J gene: TRBJ1-1
CDR3 protein: CASSLPGGENTEAFF

D gene: .
V gene: TRBV28
clone size: many
J gene: TRBJ2-6
CDR3 protein: CASSLQSSGANVLTF

D gene: TRBD1
V gene: TRBV20-1
clone size: many
J gene: TRBJ2-1
CDR3 protein: CSAPGTGGVEQFF

D gene: TRBD2
V gene: TRBV12-3/TRBV12-4
clone size: many
J gene: TRBJ2-1
CDR3 protein: CASSRSGRYEQFF